These 9 T cell receptor beta chains were all obtained from the same sample, sequenced in a study of T cells expressing NK-cell markers. TCRdb reworked the 5' RACE reads into one entry per CDR3 protein, no DNA. The repertoire table contains some 600,000 distinct CDR3 sequences. Sequencing was carried out using blood T cells: a sorted CD56 or NKG2C T cell subset, CD4+ or CD8+ T cells, or bulk PBMC T cells (not recorded which). These receptors all come from a man younger than 30 in good health.

The chain links TRBV11-2 to TRBJ2-1; TCRdb's assignment of TRBD2 cannot be checked, as there is no DNA. This CDR3 has 15 residues. Germline values: CDR1 SGHAT, CDR2 FQNNGV. The CDR3 protein is CASSGVRGAYNEQFF.

The V and J genes are TRBV11-1 and TRBJ2-1. This CDR3 is built from 19 residues. The germline V gene encodes CDR1 SGHAT and CDR2 FQDESV (reference sequence). Here the CDR3 reads CASSLVGSAMGGSYNEQFF.

The V and J genes are TRBV28 and TRBJ2-3; TCRdb outputs TRBD2, but without DNA this stays unchecked. Germline V gene sequence: CDR1 MDHEN, CDR2 SYDVKM. CDR3 size: 12 residues. CDR3 residues: CASSPIVSTQYF. The full variable domain, completed using reference TRBV28 and TRBJ2-3, is DVKVTQSSRYLVKRTGEKVFLECVQDMDHENMFWYRQDPGLGLRLIYFSYDVKMKEKGDIPEGYSVSREKKERFSLILESASTNQTSMYLCASSPIVSTQYFGPGTRLTVL.

The gene calls are TRBV11-2 and TRBJ2-7; as DNA is missing, the TRBD2 call by TCRdb cannot be tested. The germline V gene has CDR1 SGHAT and CDR2 FQNNGV. The CDR3 runs 16 residues. CDR3 loop: CASSSSPSGRAFEQYF.

V gene TRBV2 combines with J gene TRBJ1-2; with no DNA, the TCRdb D assignment of TRBD1 cannot be verified. The germline gives CDR1 SNHLY, CDR2 FYNNEI. The CDR3 contains 13 residues. CDR3 amino acids: CASRGDMEGGYTF. Together with reference TRBV2 and TRBJ1-2, the CDR3 gives the full variable domain: EPEVTQTPSHQVTQMGQEVILRCVPISNHLYFYWYRQILGQKVEFLVSFYNNEISEKSEIFDDQFSVERPDGSNFTLKIRSTKLEDSAMYFCASRGDMEGGYTFGSGTRLTVV.

The gene calls are TRBV6-2 or TRBV6-3 and TRBJ1-2; TCRdb selects TRBD1, and the lack of DNA leaves this call unchecked. CDR1 is MNHEY and CDR2 is SVGEGT in the germline V gene. CDR3 length: 15 residues. CDR3 amino acids: CASSHRGQGGYGYTF.

This chain links TRBV7-6 with TRBJ2-1; the TCRdb D gene call, TRBD2, has no DNA to confirm it. From germline, CDR1 is SGHVS and CDR2 FNYEAQ. The CDR3 contains 16 residues. This chain's CDR3 is CASSLGTSGSGNEQFF.

The V and J genes are TRBV15 and TRBJ2-5; TCRdb calls TRBD2, which cannot be checked without DNA. Germline V gene sequence: CDR1 LNHNV, CDR2 YYDKDF (reference sequence). This CDR3 region has 16 residues. The CDR3 is CATSSRLAGPPETQYF.

The chain combines TRBV12-3 or TRBV12-4 with TRBJ2-5; TCRdb indicates TRBD1, and absent DNA this call remains unverified. The CDR3 runs 16 residues. The CDR3 loop reads CASSLALGTGQETQYF.